These T cell receptor beta chains were read from a single sample in a study of technical replicates of blood from a handful of donors. Repertoires were generated with immunoSEQ multiplex PCR, while TCRdb's copy carries only in-frame clones and drops some. The sample lists around 76,000 clones, 95% to 98% occurring once. The material sequenced was T cells isolated from PBMCs. These receptors were obtained from a human donor in good health. CDR3s leave out the opening cysteine and the closing phenylalanine or tryptophan.

>TRBJ2-3|TRBV6-5
ATRNGDTQY
>TRBJ1-1|TRBV4-1
ASSQKTGGNTEAF
>TRBJ2-5|TRBV10-3
ATQNPAGGLEETQY
>TRBJ2-3|TRBV30
AWSFRPGLKPGDTQY
>TRBJ2-3|TRBV30
AWKLGPEGTQY
>TRBJ2-7|TRBV7-3
ASSISSGLVYEQY
>TRBJ2-5|TRBV27
ASSFPGRRETQY
>TRBJ1-3|TRBV25-1
ASSFTGPSSGNTIY
>TRBJ2-7|TRBV7-7
ASSLETGAVYEQY
>TRBJ1-5|TRBV5-8
ASSFGTGVNQPQH
>TRBJ2-7|TRBV27
ASSLMGDYPLTSYEQY
>TRBJ2-1|TRBV25-1
ASSEWKGLDEQF
>TRBJ2-3|TRBV14
ASSQDRAGGPADTQY
>TRBJ2-7|TRBV5-1
ASSQTSGSSYEQY
>TRBJ2-7|TRBV5-1
ASSSYHKTNYEQY
>TRBJ2-1|TRBV5-6
ASSLVEEAYNEQF
>TRBJ1-5|TRBV30
AWSPQGDQPQH
>TRBJ2-1|TRBV5-1
ASSLARRLYNEQF
>TRBJ2-7|TRBV4-1
ASSQGDWGQY
>TRBJ1-1|TRBV4-1
ASSQDTGNTEAF
>TRBJ2-5|TRBV7-9
ASSQGSGRFLETQY
>TRBJ2-7|TRBV4-3
ASSQETSRAYEQY
>TRBJ2-3|TRBV10-3
AISASGRSTDTQY
>TRBJ1-2|TRBV25-1
ASSAAPGQGSAYGYT
>TRBJ2-7|TRBV28
ASSLTSYEQY
>TRBJ2-3|TRBV7-3
ASSRTRTGITDTQY
>TRBJ1-4|TRBV5-1
ASSLESGEKLF
>TRBJ2-1|TRBV28
ASGVLSSGSYNEQF
>TRBJ2-1|TRBV7-8
ASGKVRNEQF
>TRBJ2-7|TRBV11-3
ASSLERGGSGPSYEQY
>TRBJ2-3|TRBV10-3
AISDRSTDTQY
>TRBJ2-7|TRBV7-3
ASSRRSTGSGEQY
>TRBJ1-1|TRBV7-2
ASSYGHLEAF
>TRBJ2-3|TRBV14
ASSTGISTDTQY
>TRBJ2-5|TRBV2
ASGETIAGETQY
>TRBJ2-7|TRBV5-1
ASSATSGAYEQY
>TRBJ2-3|TRBV7-9
ASSLGRQPVLDTQY
>TRBJ2-4|TRBV6-5
ASSYSTLGAKNIQY
>TRBJ2-7|TRBV4-1
ASSLRDQIYEQY
>TRBJ1-1|TRBV27
ASSLGRGTEAF
>TRBJ2-1|TRBV5-4
ASTQGLIRNNEQF
>TRBJ2-7|TRBV11-3
ASSLDSGTSGNHEQY
>TRBJ2-2|TRBV19
ASSSPGRGNTGELF
>TRBJ2-5|TRBV5-6
ASSVRETQY
>TRBJ2-1|TRBV5-4
ASSITYNEQF
>TRBJ1-4|TRBV21-1
ASSKAAGSEKLF